The 5 T cell receptor beta chains listed next were all sequenced from one sample in a study of B cell selection in AIRE deficiency. Conventional CD4 T cells were sorted as CD4+CD127+ cells. The assay was immunoSEQ multiplex PCR, and TCRdb's table has in-frame clones only and misses some. The repertoire holds under 30,000 clones, less than 97% seen once, with 0.24% in the top ten. Sequenced material: CD4+CD127+ conventional T cells sorted from PBMCs. The receptors were gathered from a human donor in good health.

This rearrangement joins TRBV12-5 to TRBJ1-1; D perhaps matches TRBD1 (6 bases). With 6 bases removed from V and 2 bases from J, the gap between germline ends came to 10 bases. The V gene's germline CDR1 is LGHNT and CDR2 FRNRAP. CDR3 size: 13 residues. The CDR3: CASGIQGNTEAFF. The CDR3 DNA reads as TGTGCTAGTGGCATACAGGGTAACACTGAAGCTTTCTTT.

This chain uses TRBV6-5 with TRBJ1-5, with D unclear. The V gene lost 7 bases and the J gene lost 5 bases, with 12 bases spanning the gap. The germline gives CDR1 MNHEY, CDR2 SVGAGI. The CDR3 consists of 13 residues. CDR3 sequence (DNA): TGTGCCAGCACCCGAGGTAGGGATCAGCCCCAGCATTTT. It translates to CASTRGRDQPQHF.

The chain carries TRBV9 and TRBJ2-7; D is uncertain. V lost 0 bases and J 3 bases, leaving 13 bases between the germline ends. In germline, CDR1 is SGDLS, CDR2 YYNGEE. The CDR3 consists of 15 residues. The CDR3 DNA sequence: TGTGCCAGCAGCGTAGCTGTGGGCGCCGTCTACGAGCAGTACTTC. Its translation: CASSVAVGAVYEQYF.

The chain uses TRBV5-4 and TRBJ2-1, with 7 nucleotides matching TRBD2. Per germline, CDR1 SGHNT and CDR2 YYREEE (reference sequence). The CDR3 spans 16 residues. J lost 7 bases, V lost 3 bases, and 13 bases had no gene match. CDR3 in amino acids: CASSSVPGLVTNEQFF. DNA of the CDR3: TGTGCCAGCAGCTCGGTTCCAGGACTAGTGACTAATGAGCAGTTCTTC. The variable domain in full, completed from reference TRBV5-4 and TRBJ2-1, reads ETGVTQSPTHLIKTRGQQVTLRCSSQSGHNTVSWYQQALGQGPQFIFQYYREEENGRGNFPPRFSGLQFPNYSSELNVNALELDDSALYLCASSSVPGLVTNEQFFGPGTRLTVL.

CDR3 residues: CATSRVRETQYF. The CDR3 region has the DNA TGTGCCACCAGCAGAGTCCGGGAGACCCAGTACTTC. The chain is built from TRBV15 and TRBJ2-5; D not resolved. CDR1 LNHNV and CDR2 YYDKDF come from the germline V gene (reference sequence). Trimming removed 1 base at V and 5 bases at J, with 5 bases between. This CDR3 spans 12 amino acids.